A single sample is the source of the 21 T cell receptor beta chains below, sequenced in a study of Graves' ophthalmopathy and Graves' hyperthyroidism (dated by TCRdb to the late 2010s). TCRdb lists the instrument as Illumina HiSeq 2000. For repertoire sequencing, the TCR beta CDR3 regions were amplified from RNA transcripts. The first round of RT-PCR was done with HTBI primers and the Qiagen OneStep RT-PCR kit, and was followed by a second round of multiplex PCR, then size selection and purification. TCRdb cleaned the public reads at Q25 with fastp, built clones with MiXCR and kept in-frame beta chains. Here each entry gathers all rows of one CDR3 protein and keeps the most common genes and DNA. The table for this sample lists 600,000 to 950,000 distinct CDR3 sequences; approximately 40% of them were counted only once. Of the sample, 44% is held by the ten largest clones. The sample was peripheral blood. The receptors stem from an adult man with Graves' ophthalmopathy.

As regards this clonotype: A much more abundant neighbour one base away suggests this may be a read error. The rearrangement links TRBV10-3 to TRBJ2-5; TRBD1 agrees at 8 bases. Germline V gives CDR1 ENHRY, CDR2 SYGVKD. This CDR3 contains 12 residues. V was clipped by 10 bases and J by 4 bases; unmatched bases: 5. This CDR3 reads CATSDRGETQYF. CDR3 in DNA: TGTGCCACCAGCGACAGGGGAGAGACCCAGTACTTC.

The chain carries TRBV12-3 or TRBV12-4 and TRBJ1-4; perhaps TRBD1 as D (5 bases). Trimming pared 6 bases from V and 4 bases from J, leaving 9 bases between. The CDR3 sequence is 13 residues long. The CDR3 sequence is CASSKQGNEKLFF. The CDR3 DNA follows: TGTGCCAGCAGCAAGCAGGGTAATGAAAAACTGTTTTTT.

This clonotype turned up a few times. The chain combines TRBV20-1 with TRBJ2-7; no definite D call. Trimming stripped 2 bases from V and 5 bases from J, with 16 bases between. Germline CDR1 and CDR2: DFQATT and SNEGSKA (reference sequence). The CDR3 is 14 residues long. CDR3 DNA: TGCAGTGCTAGACCGCCGATAGCTGAAGACGAGCAGTACTTC. It specifies CSARPPIAEDEQYF.

Turning to this clonotype: The junction differs from germline at one of its ends, possibly a read error. V is TRBV7-6 and J is TRBJ2-7; 8 bases line up with TRBD1. There are 14 residues in the CDR3. Germline V gene lookup returns CDR1 SGHVS and CDR2 FNYEAQ. This chain's CDR3 is CANSQDREPYEQYF. The CDR3 DNA sequence: TGTGCCAACAGCCAGGACAGGGAGCCCTACGAGCAGTACTTC.

This rearrangement joins TRBV11-3 to TRBJ1-5; D unclear. The CDR3 extends over 16 amino acids. The V gene lost 5 bases and the J gene lost 1 base, with 15 bases spanning the gap. Germline V lookup: CDR1 SGHNT, CDR2 YENEEA. The CDR3 loop reads CASSATPVGSNQPQHF. In DNA, the CDR3 is TGTGCCAGCAGCGCCACCCCGGTGGGCAGCAATCAGCCCCAGCATTTT. The full variable domain, completed using reference TRBV11-3 and TRBJ1-5, is EAGVVQSPRYKIIEKKQPVAFWCNPISGHNTLYWYLQNLGQGPELLIRYENEEAVDDSQLPKDRFSAERLKGVDSTLKIQPAELGDSAVYLCASSATPVGSNQPQHFGDGTRLSIL.

The V and J genes are TRBV19 and TRBJ1-1; D gene uncertain. Deletions cut 3 bases from V and 4 bases from J, with 18 bases between. The CDR3 runs 16 residues. Germline CDR1 and CDR2: LNHDA and SQIVND (reference sequence). CDR3 sequence (DNA): TGTGCCAGTAGTATGGCAAGGATGTCGTGGGCCACTGAAGCTTTCTTT. Translating it yields CASSMARMSWATEAFF.

The chain recombines TRBV25-1 with TRBJ2-2; D is possibly TRBD1 (6 bases). CDR3 length equals 13 residues. V lost 3 bases and J lost 7, with 9 bases in between. Per germline, CDR1 MGHDK and CDR2 SYGVNS. CDR3 DNA sequence: TGTGCCAGCAGTGACAGGGGTCACGGGGAGCTGTTTTTT. As protein: CASSDRGHGELFF.

The J gene is TRBJ2-7, the V gene TRBV5-1, with no clear D. The CDR3 extends over 13 amino acids. Trimming removed 0 bases from V and 6 bases from J, with 10 bases in between. Germline loops: CDR1 SGHRS, CDR2 YFSETQ. CDR3 DNA sequence: TGCGCCAGCAGCTTGGGGCTCAAGGGCGAGCAGTACTTC. It is translated as CASSLGLKGEQYF.

The CDR3 bases are TGTGCCAGCAGCTTGGGGGCAGGGTCAAGGTCTGAAGCTTTCTTT. Its translation is CASSLGAGSRSEAFF. The chain is built from TRBV10-3 and TRBJ1-1; D may be TRBD1 (6 bases). Germline V gives CDR1 ENHRY, CDR2 SYGVKD. The CDR3 consists of 15 residues. With 10 bases removed from V and 6 bases from J, the gap between germline ends came to 24 bases.

The rearrangement links TRBV19 to TRBJ2-7, with D possibly being TRBD2 (5 bases). The CDR3 totals 14 residues. The V end was cut by 5 bases, the J end by 3 bases, with 14 bases between. The germline V gene has CDR1 LNHDA and CDR2 SQIVND (reference sequence). CDR3 protein: CASSFGIGNYEQYF. DNA for the CDR3: TGTGCCAGTAGTTTCGGGATCGGAAACTACGAGCAGTACTTC.

This clonotype was seen repeatedly, ten times or more. The genes are TRBV6-5 and TRBJ1-1; maybe TRBD1 (5 bases). The CDR3 extends over 15 amino acids. CDR1 is MNHEY and CDR2 is SVGAGI in the germline V gene. V dropped 5 bases and J dropped 1 base, with 14 bases sitting between them. The CDR3 region is CASSPGGGRNTEAFF. The DNA of the CDR3 is TGTGCCAGCAGTCCGGGGGGTGGGAGGAACACTGAAGCTTTCTTT.

This clonotype was detected a few times. V usage is TRBV6-5 and J usage is TRBJ2-6; D remains unclear. The CDR3 runs to 13 residues. The V gene's germline CDR1 is MNHEY and CDR2 SVGAGI. Trimming pared 6 bases from V and 2 bases from J, leaving 5 bases between. For the CDR3, the DNA is TGTGCCAGCAGGGTACCTGGGGCCAACGTCCTGACTTTC. This gives the protein CASRVPGANVLTF.

This clonotype was observed many times. The genes are TRBV11-2 and TRBJ2-5; D ambiguous. V was shortened by 8 bases and J by 4 bases, with 5 bases between the two germline ends. The CDR3 has 10 amino acids. Germline CDR1 is SGHAT and CDR2 is FQNNGV. The CDR3, as DNA: TGTGCCAGCGCGATAGAGACCCAGTACTTC. This codes for CASAIETQYF.

In this sample, this clonotype turned up many times. The chain links TRBV29-1 to TRBJ1-2; no firm D call. The CDR3 covers 11 residues. CDR1 and CDR2 (germline): SQVTM, ANQGSEA. V lost 3 bases, J lost 7 bases, and 9 bases lay in between. DNA for the CDR3: TGCAGCGTTGAGCGGGCTAGTGGCTACACCTTC. Translation: CSVERASGYTF.

V gene TRBV14 combines with J gene TRBJ1-5; D is ambiguous. The CDR3 has 17 residues. Germline CDR1 and CDR2: SGHDN and FVKESK. The V end lost 0 bases, the J end lost 0 bases, and 12 bases lay between the germline ends. CDR3 sequence (DNA): TGTGCCAGCAGCCAAGATCCGGCAGGCCATAGCAATCAGCCCCAGCATTTT. The encoded protein is CASSQDPAGHSNQPQHF.

This clonotype was counted between two and nine times. The chain carries TRBV13 and TRBJ1-6; D is undetermined. Germline assignment: CDR1 PRHDT and CDR2 FYEKMQ (reference sequence). The CDR3 spans 14 residues. Trimming removed 6 bases from V and 5 bases from J, with 11 bases in between. In nucleotides, the CDR3 is TGTGCCAGCAGTTTCCATATGGATAATTCACCCCTCCACTTT. This gives the protein CASSFHMDNSPLHF.

This clonotype appeared a few times. V gene TRBV11-3 combines with J gene TRBJ2-2, with a weak D call TRBD2 (6 bases). Per the germline V gene, CDR1 is SGHNT and CDR2 is YENEEA. Trimming left V 5 bases short and J 2 bases short, with 15 bases between. CDR3 length: 16 residues. The CDR3 DNA reads as TGTGCCAGCAGCCTTCGACTAGGTCATAACACCGGGGAGCTGTTTTTT. This codes for CASSLRLGHNTGELFF.

The chain employs TRBV15 and TRBJ2-5, with a tentative D call TRBD2 (6 bases). CDR1 and CDR2 from the germline V gene are LNHNV and YYDKDF (reference sequence). This CDR3 contains 15 residues. Trimming removed 5 bases at V and 1 base at J, with 14 bases between. The CDR3 sequence: CATSVRLGLQETQYF. The CDR3 DNA reads as TGTGCCACCAGCGTTCGACTAGGCCTCCAAGAGACCCAGTACTTC.

This chain links TRBV7-9 with TRBJ2-3; tentatively, D is TRBD2 (6 bases). The germline V and J ends were trimmed by 5 bases and 11 bases, with 23 bases remaining between them. The CDR3 is 15 residues long. Germline-derived CDR1 and CDR2 are SEHNR and FQNEAQ (reference sequence). Written as DNA, the CDR3 is TGTGCCAGCAGCCCCGGGGGAGGACTCGCTATAGGGCAGTATTTT. Its translation is CASSPGGGLAIGQYF.

The chain couples TRBV13 to TRBJ2-7; possibly TRBD2 for D (6 bases). The CDR3 is 14 amino acids. V lost 5 bases and J lost 3, with 14 bases in between. Germline V gene data show CDR1 as PRHDT and CDR2 as FYEKMQ (reference sequence). The CDR3 coding sequence is TGTGCCAGCAGCGCCGGGACTTTTCGCTACGAGCAGTACTTC. The encoded protein is CASSAGTFRYEQYF.

V gene TRBV25-1 combines with J gene TRBJ2-2, with D perhaps TRBD1 (5 bases). Trimming left V 6 bases short and J 2 bases short, with 19 bases between. The CDR3 runs to 17 residues. The germline V gene has CDR1 MGHDK and CDR2 SYGVNS. CDR3 residues: CASRGRVGPSNTGELFF. For the CDR3, the DNA is TGTGCCAGCAGGGGCAGGGTTGGCCCCTCTAACACCGGGGAGCTGTTTTTT.